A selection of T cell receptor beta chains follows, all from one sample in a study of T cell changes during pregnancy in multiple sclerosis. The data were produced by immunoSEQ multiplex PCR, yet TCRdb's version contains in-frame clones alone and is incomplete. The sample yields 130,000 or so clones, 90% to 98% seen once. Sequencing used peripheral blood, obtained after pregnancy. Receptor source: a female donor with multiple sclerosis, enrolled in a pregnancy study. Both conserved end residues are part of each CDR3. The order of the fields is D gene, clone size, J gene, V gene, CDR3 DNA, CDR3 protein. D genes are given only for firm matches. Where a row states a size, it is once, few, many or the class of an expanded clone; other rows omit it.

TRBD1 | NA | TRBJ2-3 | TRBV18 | TGTGCCAGCTCACCAGAAGCAGGGGGAGATTGGAATACGCAGTATTTT | CASSPEAGGDWNTQYF
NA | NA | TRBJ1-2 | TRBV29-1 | TGCAGCGTTGAAGGGAGGGGACTCTCCCCTAACTATGGCTACACCTTC | CSVEGRGLSPNYGYTF
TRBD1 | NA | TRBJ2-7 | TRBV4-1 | TGCGCCAGCAGCCAAGATCTCCCGGGACAGGGGGCCTACGAGCAGTACTTC | CASSQDLPGQGAYEQYF
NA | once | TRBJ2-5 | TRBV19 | TGTGCCAGTAGTGGGTGGAGCCAAGAGACCCAGTACTTC | CASSGWSQETQYF
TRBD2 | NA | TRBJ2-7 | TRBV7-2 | TGTGCCAGCAGCTCAATGACTAGCGGGAGTACGTACGAGCAGTACTTC | CASSSMTSGSTYEQYF
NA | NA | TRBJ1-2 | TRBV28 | TGTGCCAGCAGCCTCGGCAGGGTGCGTGGTGGCTACACCTTC | CASSLGRVRGGYTF
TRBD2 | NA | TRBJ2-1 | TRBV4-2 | TGTGCCAGCAGCCAAGATCCTGGGGGGGGATTGATCAATGAGCAGTTCTTC | CASSQDPGGGLINEQFF
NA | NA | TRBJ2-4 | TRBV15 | TGTGCCACCAGCAGAGAACTAGCCAAAAACATTCAGTACTTC | CATSRELAKNIQYF
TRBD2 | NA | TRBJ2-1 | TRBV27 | TGTGCCAGCAGTTTATCAGGACTAGCGGGGTACAATGAGCAGTTCTTC | CASSLSGLAGYNEQFF
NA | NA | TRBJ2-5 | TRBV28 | TGTGCCAGCAGTTTATTTGGGAGAGCGCAAGATGAGACCCAGTACTTC | CASSLFGRAQDETQYF
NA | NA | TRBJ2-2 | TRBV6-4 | TGTGCCAGCAGTAAGGAAGAAGAGGTCGGGGAGCTGTTTTTT | CASSKEEEVGELFF
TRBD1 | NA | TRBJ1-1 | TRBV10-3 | TGTGCCATCAGAGATACAGGGGGAACGAACACTGAAGCTTTCTTT | CAIRDTGGTNTEAFF
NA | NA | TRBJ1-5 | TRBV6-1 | TGTGCCAGCAGTGGGCAGGGTGGCAATCAGCCCCAGCATTTT | CASSGQGGNQPQHF
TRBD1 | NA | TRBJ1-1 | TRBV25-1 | TGTGCCAGCAGTGAATCGCTGGCAGGGGGCACTGAAGCTTTCTTT | CASSESLAGGTEAFF
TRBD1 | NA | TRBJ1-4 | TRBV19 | TGTGCCAGTAGTATTCTCACAGGGGAAAAAAAACTGTTTTTT | CASSILTGEKKLFF
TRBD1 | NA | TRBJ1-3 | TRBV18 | TGTGCCAGCTCACCGACAGGGAGGACTGGAAACACCATATATTTT | CASSPTGRTGNTIYF
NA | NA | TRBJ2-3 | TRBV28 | TGTGCCACCTCGAAAATTGAGGCCGTAAATACGCAGTATTTT | CATSKIEAVNTQYF
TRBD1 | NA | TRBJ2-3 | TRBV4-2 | TGTGCCAGCAGCCCCAGGGACAGGGGAGCAGATACGCAGTATTTT | CASSPRDRGADTQYF
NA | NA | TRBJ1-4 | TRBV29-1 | TGCAGCGCCCTGACTGTCACAGAAAAACTGTTTTTT | CSALTVTEKLFF
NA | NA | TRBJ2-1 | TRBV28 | TGTGCCAGCACCCCCAGTTTGGGGGCGCGGAATGAGCAGTTCTTC | CASTPSLGARNEQFF
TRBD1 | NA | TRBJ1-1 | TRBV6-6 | TGTGCCAGCCTTTCAATAAAGGGGGCGCGGGGTACTGAAGCTTTCTTT | CASLSIKGARGTEAFF
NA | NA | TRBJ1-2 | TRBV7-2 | TGTGCCAGCAGCTTGATGCCCCAGGGGCGAGGCTACACCTTC | CASSLMPQGRGYTF
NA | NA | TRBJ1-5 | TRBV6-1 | TGTGCCAGCAGTGAAGGGGGGGTTTATAGCAATCAGCCCCAGCATTTT | CASSEGGVYSNQPQHF
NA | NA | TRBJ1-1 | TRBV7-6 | TGTGCCAGCAGCAGATCGGGTACTGAAGCTTTCTTT | CASSRSGTEAFF
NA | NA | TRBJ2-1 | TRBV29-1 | TGCAGCGTTCGGGCTTCGGGGGACAATGAGCAGTTCTTC | CSVRASGDNEQFF
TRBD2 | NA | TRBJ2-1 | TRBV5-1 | TGCGCCAGCAGCTTAGGAGCGGGAGCCTACAATGAGCAGTTCTTC | CASSLGAGAYNEQFF
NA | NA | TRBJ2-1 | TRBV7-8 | TGTGCCAGCAGCTTATCGGGACTCCGGGGATACAATGAGCAGTTCTTC | CASSLSGLRGYNEQFF
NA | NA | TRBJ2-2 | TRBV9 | TGTGCCAGCAGCGTAGACCTAGTGGGGAACACCGGGGAGCTGTTTTTT | CASSVDLVGNTGELFF
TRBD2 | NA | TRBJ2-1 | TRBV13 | TGTGCCAGCAGCATAGGGGGTAGGGCGGGAGGGGGTGAGCAGTTCTTC | CASSIGGRAGGGEQFF
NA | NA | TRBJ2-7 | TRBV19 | TGTGCCAGTAGTGTCGTTGGGGCACTCTTCTACGAGCAGTACTTC | CASSVVGALFYEQYF
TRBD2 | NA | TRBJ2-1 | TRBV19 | TGTGCCAGTTGGACTAGCGGCAATGAGCAGTTCTTC | CASWTSGNEQFF
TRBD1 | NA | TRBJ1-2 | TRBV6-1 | TGTGCCAGCAGTAGACAGGGGGAAACTGGCTACACCTTC | CASSRQGETGYTF
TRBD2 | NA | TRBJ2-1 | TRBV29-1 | TGCAGCGTTGAAAGACTAGCGGGATCATACAATGAGCAGTTCTTC | CSVERLAGSYNEQFF
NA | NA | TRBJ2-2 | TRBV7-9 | TGTGCCAGCAGAGGTCGCGGCCGACAGGAGTTAAACACCGGGGAGCTGTTTTTT | CASRGRGRQELNTGELFF
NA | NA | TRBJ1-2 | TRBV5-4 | TGTGCCAGCAGCTTCCAGACAGCCGGCTATGGCTACACCTTC | CASSFQTAGYGYTF
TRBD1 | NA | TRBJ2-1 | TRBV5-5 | TGTGCCAGCAGTGGCCCGGGACAGGGTATGCATGAGCAGTTCTTC | CASSGPGQGMHEQFF
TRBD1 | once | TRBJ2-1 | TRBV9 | TGTGCCAGCAGCCCCTCACAGGGGAAGGGTGGCAATGAGCAGTTCTTC | CASSPSQGKGGNEQFF
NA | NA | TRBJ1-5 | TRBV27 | TGTGCCAGCAGTTGGCAGATTAATCAGCCCCAGCATTTT | CASSWQINQPQHF
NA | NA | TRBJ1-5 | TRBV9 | TGTGCCAGCAGCCCCTCGGGTGGTAGCAATCAGCCCCAGCATTTT | CASSPSGGSNQPQHF
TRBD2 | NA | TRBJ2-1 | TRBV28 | TGTGCCAGCAGTTTTCGACTAGCGGGAGACAATGAGCAGTTCTTC | CASSFRLAGDNEQFF